One and the same sample provided the 5 T cell receptor beta chains below, sequenced in a study of blood T cell repertoires in COVID-19. The repertoire was sequenced with immunoSEQ multiplex PCR; TCRdb's copy has only in-frame clones and lacks some. The sample shows 100,000 to 150,000 clones, less than 90% of them seen only once. The sequencing sample was made of peripheral blood. The source of these receptors is a man aged 80 or over with active or convalescent COVID-19.

The chain employs TRBV5-6 and TRBJ1-4; D ambiguous. Germline lookup yields CDR1 SGHDT and CDR2 YYEEEE. V was clipped by 0 bases and J by 0 bases, with 12 bases between them. This CDR3 comprises 17 residues. DNA for the CDR3: TGTGCCAGCAGCTTGGATCGCAGCGCTGCAACTAATGAAAAACTGTTTTTT. It translates to CASSLDRSAATNEKLFF.

CDR3 loop: CASSLVDRTVSYNEQFF. The CDR3 nucleotides read TGTGCCAGCAGCTTAGTTGACCGGACAGTCTCCTACAATGAGCAGTTCTTC. V is TRBV7-9 and J is TRBJ2-1; possible D gene TRBD1, 6 bases. CDR1 SEHNR and CDR2 FQNEAQ come from the germline V gene (reference sequence). V dropped 1 base and J dropped 0 bases, with 13 bases sitting between them. This CDR3 is 17 amino acids long.

The chain is built from TRBV5-1 and TRBJ2-2; weak D call: TRBD2 (6 bases). CDR3 length: 16 amino acids. Germline V gives CDR1 SGHRS, CDR2 YFSETQ. The V end lost 3 bases, the J end lost 3 bases, and 15 bases lay between the germline ends. CDR3 loop: CASSWGREPDTGELFF. In DNA, the CDR3 is TGCGCCAGCAGCTGGGGACGGGAGCCAGACACCGGGGAGCTGTTTTTT.

The rearrangement joins TRBV7-4 to TRBJ1-1; TRBD1 is a possible D gene (5 bases). Germline values: CDR1 SGHVT, CDR2 SQSDAQ. The germline V and J ends were trimmed by 5 bases and 1 base, with 20 bases remaining between them. The CDR3 spans 17 residues. CDR3 region: CASSPRTRLNGNTEAFF. As DNA, the CDR3 is TGTGCCAGCAGCCCGCGGACACGCCTCAACGGGAACACTGAAGCTTTCTTT. Using reference TRBV7-4 and TRBJ1-1 for the parts outside the CDR3, the full variable domain is GAGVSQSPRYKVAKRGRDVALRCDSISGHVTLYWYRQTLGQGSEVLTYSQSDAQRDKSGRPSGRFSAERPERSVSTLKIQRTEQGDSAVYLCASSPRTRLNGNTEAFFGQGTRLTVV.

This chain joins TRBV6-5 and TRBJ1-2; unclear D gene. The CDR3 consists of 13 residues. Trimming stripped 0 bases from V and 12 bases from J, with 14 bases between. CDR1 and CDR2 from the germline V gene are MNHEY and SVGAGI. This CDR3 is CASSYSRAASHTF. CDR3 DNA sequence: TGTGCCAGCAGTTACTCGAGGGCAGCTAGTCACACCTTC.